This TCR beta chain was obtained from a study of CD8 T cells in Susac syndrome. Comment on this clonotype: Its target is unknown.

Random hexamers were used to reverse transcribe the RNA input (about 0.45 to 1 ug). The authors amplified TCR beta CDR3 across 54 Vbeta and 13 Jbeta using immunoSEQ multiplex PCR. TCRdb reanalysed the immunoSEQ multiplex PCR reads using MiXCR and keeps one entry per CDR3 protein. The data hold some 120,000 distinct CDR3 sequences, with about nine tenths observed a single time. CD8+ and CD4+ T cells taken from blood had their TCR beta sequenced. TEMRA cells were enriched by FACS, while CD8+ and CD4+ T cells were obtained through a negative isolation that was performed magnetically. Study-wide results and caveats: The authors acknowledged that their TCR sequencing and HLA analysis involved a relatively small number of individuals.

The V gene's germline CDR1 is SGHTA and CDR2 FQGNSA. This CDR3 spans 14 amino acids. After removal of 5 bases from V and 6 bases from J, the junction contained 7 bases not matched to a gene. This clonotype was obtained from a human donor in good health. Sequenced sample: CD8+ T cells from PBMCs. The chain combines TRBV7-2 with TRBJ1-5, with TRBD1 matching over 7 bases. CDR3 sequence: CASSTGQPGQPQHF. CDR3 DNA: TGTGCCAGCAGCACGGGACAGCCGGGTCAGCCCCAGCATTTT.